This T cell receptor beta chain comes out of a study of early T cells in non-severe SARS-CoV-2 infection. This clonotype was seen more than once but under ten times. TCRdb analysed the 5' RACE reads with MiXCR anew, one entry per CDR3 protein. The sample lists around 37,000 distinct CDR3 sequences, about 10% occurring once. CDR3 length equals 14 residues. Trimming left V 4 bases short and J 3 bases short, with 11 bases between. Germline lookup yields CDR1 ENHRY and CDR2 SYGVKD. This TCR derives from an adult who was a healthcare worker with PCR-confirmed SARS-CoV-2 infection or an uninfected control (not recorded which). The sample taken for sequencing was whole blood. The chain recombines TRBV10-3 with TRBJ2-3, with D possibly being TRBD1 (6 bases). CDR3 protein: CAISAGQRTDTQYF. The CDR3 DNA follows: TGTGCCATCAGTGCCGGACAGAGGACAGATACGCAGTATTTT.